A selection of T cell receptor beta chains follows, all from one sample in a study of blood T cell repertoires in COVID-19. The repertoire was sequenced with immunoSEQ multiplex PCR; TCRdb's copy has only in-frame clones and lacks some. The sample lists some 200,000 clones; around 85% were seen once. The sequenced sample was peripheral blood. Receptors originate from a man in his fifties or sixties with COVID-19, enrolled during active disease. The CDR3 runs from the conserved cysteine through the conserved F or W. The D gene is left open where the match is weak. The size field is filled for only some rows; it gives once, few, many or a size class.

D gene,V gene,clone size,J gene,CDR3 protein,CDR3 DNA
TRBD1,TRBV7-2,.,TRBJ2-1,CASSFDRGSYNEQFF,TGTGCCAGCAGCTTCGACAGGGGCTCCTACAATGAGCAGTTCTTC
.,TRBV6-6,.,TRBJ1-1,CASSPGLVGWGGAFF,TGTGCCAGCAGCCCCGGCCTGGTGGGTTGGGGGGGGGCTTTCTTT
.,TRBV14,.,TRBJ2-2,CASSLREGGELFF,TGTGCCAGCAGCCTCCGGGAAGGCGGGGAGCTGTTTTTT
.,TRBV5-1,.,TRBJ2-5,CASSLGQQETQYF,TGCGCCAGCAGCTTGGGACAGCAAGAGACCCAGTACTTC
.,TRBV5-1,.,TRBJ1-4,CASSSGTRGEKLFF,TGCGCCAGCAGCTCCGGGACGCGGGGTGAAAAACTGTTTTTT
.,TRBV4-1,.,TRBJ1-2,CASSQQGNYGYTF,TGCGCCAGCAGCCAACAGGGTAATTATGGCTACACCTTC
.,TRBV30,.,TRBJ1-2,CAWSLGGYGYTF,TGTGCCTGGAGTTTAGGGGGCTATGGCTACACCTTC
.,TRBV11-2,.,TRBJ2-6,CASSLGGIASSGANVLTF,TGTGCCAGCAGCTTAGGAGGTATCGCGAGCTCTGGGGCCAACGTCCTGACTTTC
TRBD1,TRBV5-1,.,TRBJ1-1,CASSPGQGALNTEAFF,TGCGCCAGCAGCCCGGGACAGGGGGCTTTGAACACTGAAGCTTTCTTT
TRBD1,TRBV5-1,.,TRBJ2-1,CASSFTTGEYNEQFF,TGCGCCAGCAGCTTCACGACAGGGGAATACAATGAGCAGTTCTTC
TRBD1,TRBV7-2,few,TRBJ1-1,CASSLITGGNTEAFF,TGTGCCAGCAGCTTAATTACAGGGGGGAACACTGAAGCTTTCTTT
.,TRBV5-1,.,TRBJ1-1,CASSLGGPYEAFF,TGCGCCAGCAGCTTGGGCGGCCCGTATGAAGCTTTCTTT
TRBD1,TRBV18,.,TRBJ2-5,CASSLSTGTETQYF,TGTGCCAGCTCGCTTTCGACAGGGACAGAGACCCAGTACTTC
.,TRBV12-3/TRBV12-4,.,TRBJ1-5,CASSRGEDQPQHF,TGTGCCAGCAGCCGGGGTGAGGATCAGCCCCAGCATTTT
TRBD2,TRBV19,.,TRBJ2-1,CASAKSGNWNEQFF,TGTGCCAGTGCCAAGAGCGGGAATTGGAATGAGCAGTTCTTC
TRBD2,TRBV5-1,.,TRBJ2-7,CASSNSGTSGRRSYEQYF,TGCGCCAGCAGCAACTCCGGGACTAGCGGGAGGAGGTCCTACGAGCAGTACTTC
TRBD1,TRBV28,.,TRBJ1-6,CASSPRTGENSPLHF,TGTGCCAGCAGCCCTAGGACAGGGGAAAATTCACCCCTCCACTTT
.,TRBV7-6,.,TRBJ2-6,CASSILSGANVLTF,TGTGCCAGCAGTATCCTCTCTGGGGCCAACGTCCTGACTTTC
TRBD1,TRBV29-1,.,TRBJ2-1,CSVGQGNNEQFF,TGCAGCGTTGGACAGGGAAACAATGAGCAGTTCTTC
.,TRBV29-1,.,TRBJ1-1,CSVPRRMNTEAFF,TGCAGCGTTCCGCGCAGGATGAACACTGAAGCTTTCTTT
TRBD2,TRBV4-2,.,TRBJ2-2,CASSQRTVAGGGPTNTGELFF,TGTGCCAGCAGCCAAAGAACTGTGGCGGGAGGGGGTCCTACGAACACCGGGGAGCTGTTTTTT
.,TRBV7-2,.,TRBJ1-1,CASSLSPGGDTEAFF,TGTGCCAGCAGCTTATCCCCCGGAGGGGACACTGAAGCTTTCTTT
.,TRBV5-1,.,TRBJ1-5,CASTHRRWGQPQHF,TGCGCCAGCACCCACAGGAGATGGGGTCAGCCCCAGCATTTT
.,TRBV7-9,few,TRBJ2-2,CASSLSQRGTGELFF,TGTGCCAGCAGCTTATCCCAGAGAGGCACCGGGGAGCTGTTTTTT
.,TRBV6-5,.,TRBJ1-5,CASSLNRDTNQPQHF,TGTGCCAGCAGTCTTAACCGGGACACTAATCAGCCCCAGCATTTT
TRBD2,TRBV28,.,TRBJ2-1,CASSWVLAGGPRGEQFF,TGTGCCAGCAGTTGGGTCCTAGCGGGAGGGCCGCGAGGGGAGCAGTTCTTC
TRBD1,TRBV6-5,.,TRBJ1-6,CASSYSDRNSPLHF,TGTGCCAGCAGTTACTCGGACAGGAATTCACCCCTCCACTTT
.,TRBV15,few,TRBJ1-3,CATSRDNGGGNTIYF,TGTGCCACCAGCAGAGATAACGGAGGTGGAAACACCATATATTTT
.,TRBV19,.,TRBJ2-5,CASSAPGETETQYF,TGTGCCAGTAGTGCCCCGGGGGAGACCGAGACCCAGTACTTC
.,TRBV9,.,TRBJ2-1,CASSVEANEQFF,TGTGCCAGCAGCGTAGAAGCGAATGAGCAGTTCTTC
.,TRBV18,.,TRBJ2-7,CASSPGRTDYEQYF,TGTGCCAGCTCACCGGGACGGACAGACTACGAGCAGTACTTC
TRBD2,TRBV28,.,TRBJ2-5,CASSSPRLAGAETQYF,TGTGCCAGCAGTTCCCCCCGTCTAGCGGGGGCGGAGACCCAGTACTTC
.,TRBV6-6,few,TRBJ2-5,CASSYSNMQETQYF,TGTGCCAGCAGTTACTCGAACATGCAAGAGACCCAGTACTTC
TRBD1,TRBV19,.,TRBJ2-5,CASSVGQGVGETQYF,TGTGCCAGTAGTGTGGGACAGGGTGTTGGAGAGACCCAGTACTTC
.,TRBV4-1,.,TRBJ1-1,CASSQGTGPPAFF,TGCGCCAGCAGCCAAGGCACAGGCCCTCCGGCTTTCTTT
TRBD2,TRBV19,.,TRBJ2-2,CASSPRGGPAGELFF,TGTGCCAGTAGTCCCCGGGGGGGGCCTGCCGGGGAGCTGTTTTTT
TRBD2,TRBV19,.,TRBJ2-3,CASSIVASGGPSTDTQYF,TGTGCCAGTAGTATAGTGGCTAGCGGGGGACCTAGCACAGATACGCAGTATTTT
.,TRBV4-1,.,TRBJ1-6,CASSQGSSGRGSPLHF,TGCGCCAGCAGCCAAGGGAGCTCGGGCAGGGGTTCACCCCTCCACTTT
TRBD1,TRBV12-3/TRBV12-4,.,TRBJ1-2,CASSPSGQGFYTF,TGTGCCAGCAGTCCCTCCGGACAGGGGTTCTACACCTTC
.,TRBV5-1,.,TRBJ1-6,CASSEPGASYSPLHF,TGCGCCAGCAGCGAACCGGGAGCTAGTTATTCACCCCTCCACTTT
.,TRBV10-3,.,TRBJ2-3,CAIRRGGVGTDTQYF,TGTGCCATCAGGAGGGGGGGAGTCGGCACAGATACGCAGTATTTT
TRBD2,TRBV4-2,.,TRBJ2-3,CASSQELAGGTDTQYF,TGTGCCAGCAGCCAAGAATTAGCGGGAGGGACAGATACGCAGTATTTT
TRBD1,TRBV29-1,.,TRBJ2-3,CSVEKRAGGRDTQYF,TGCAGCGTTGAAAAACGGGCAGGGGGTCGAGATACGCAGTATTTT
TRBD1,TRBV2,.,TRBJ1-2,CASSEGQGQDGYTF,TGTGCCAGCAGTGAAGGACAGGGTCAGGATGGCTACACCTTC
.,TRBV5-4,.,TRBJ1-1,CASSLAGGEKAFF,TGTGCCAGCAGCTTGGCGGGGGGCGAGAAAGCTTTCTTT
.,TRBV30,.,TRBJ1-6,CAWTTGNDSPLHF,TGTGCCTGGACTACAGGGAACGATTCACCCCTCCACTTT
.,TRBV6-1,.,TRBJ2-1,CASSEVTNNEQFF,TGTGCCAGCAGCGAAGTAACAAACAATGAGCAGTTCTTC
TRBD2,TRBV4-1,.,TRBJ2-3,CASSQEGAGAPTDTQYF,TGCGCCAGCAGCCAAGAAGGAGCGGGAGCCCCCACAGATACGCAGTATTTT
.,TRBV7-2,.,TRBJ2-5,CASSFWVGGQETQYF,TGTGCCAGCAGCTTCTGGGTGGGGGGACAAGAGACCCAGTACTTC
.,TRBV12-3/TRBV12-4,.,TRBJ1-1,CASSSTGLTEAFF,TGTGCCAGCAGTTCTACAGGGTTGACTGAAGCTTTCTTT
.,TRBV12-5,.,TRBJ2-5,CASAGVGETQYF,TGTGCTAGTGCCGGGGTCGGGGAGACCCAGTACTTC
.,TRBV3-1/TRBV3-2,.,TRBJ1-3,CASEGAGGNTIYF,TGTGCCAGCGAAGGGGCCGGTGGAAACACCATATATTTT
TRBD1,TRBV6-5,.,TRBJ1-1,CASSTPGTGQTEAFF,TGTGCCAGCAGTACCCCCGGGACAGGGCAGACTGAAGCTTTCTTT
.,TRBV5-1,.,TRBJ2-7,CASSPRTSSFSYEQYF,TGCGCCAGCAGCCCGCGAACCTCCTCCTTCTCCTACGAGCAGTACTTC
.,TRBV7-2,.,TRBJ1-1,CASSRGGYTEAFF,TGTGCCAGCAGCAGGGGGGGCTACACTGAAGCTTTCTTT